This T cell receptor beta chain was identified in a study of blood T cell repertoires in COVID-19. Study overall: The origin of the acute and convalescent COVID-19 samples was the United States, Italy and Spain. From T cells, B-cell-depleted T cells, or PBMCs came the material, which was cDNA or gDNA.

CDR1 and CDR2 from the germline V gene are SGHNT and YYREEE (reference sequence). The CDR3 is 15 amino acids. The ends were cut back, 0 bases at V and 3 bases at J, with 12 bases in the middle. Seattle's enrolled individuals joined amid active infection and were then monitored longitudinally. In the source study's methods: Researchers report that nucleated cell counts were estimated from reference gene primer amplification. This table comes from immunoSEQ multiplex PCR, and its TCRdb copy is limited to in-frame clones, with some not included. For V, J and clone size, that table is used; D and trimming come from the DNA. The sample shows under 200,000 clones, around 87% of them seen only once.

This chain links TRBV5-4 with TRBJ2-5; tentative D call: TRBD2 (6 bases). The sample taken for sequencing was peripheral blood. This receptor was taken from a man in his fifties or sixties with COVID-19, enrolled during active disease. The CDR3 DNA is TGTGCCAGCAGCTTGGCCCAAGGAGGGGAAGAGACCCAGTACTTC. This encodes CASSLAQGGEETQYF.